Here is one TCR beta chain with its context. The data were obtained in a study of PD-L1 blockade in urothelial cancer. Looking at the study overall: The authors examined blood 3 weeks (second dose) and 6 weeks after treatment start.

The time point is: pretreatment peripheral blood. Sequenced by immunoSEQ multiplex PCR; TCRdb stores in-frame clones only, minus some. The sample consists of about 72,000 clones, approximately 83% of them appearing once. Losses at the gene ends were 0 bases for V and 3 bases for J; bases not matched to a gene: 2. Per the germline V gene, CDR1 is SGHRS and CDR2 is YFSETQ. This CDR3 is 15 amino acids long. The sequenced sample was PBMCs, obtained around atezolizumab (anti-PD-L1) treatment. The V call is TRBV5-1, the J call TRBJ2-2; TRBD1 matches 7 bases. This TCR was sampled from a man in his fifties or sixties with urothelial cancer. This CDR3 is CASSLEGAYTGELFF. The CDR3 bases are TGCGCCAGCAGCTTGGAGGGGGCTTACACCGGGGAGCTGTTTTTT. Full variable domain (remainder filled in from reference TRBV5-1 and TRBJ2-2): KAGVTQTPRYLIKTRGQQVTLSCSPISGHRSVSWYQQTPGQGLQFLFEYFSETQRNKGNFPGRFSGRQFSNSRSEMNVSTLELGDSALYLCASSLEGAYTGELFFGEGSRLTVL.